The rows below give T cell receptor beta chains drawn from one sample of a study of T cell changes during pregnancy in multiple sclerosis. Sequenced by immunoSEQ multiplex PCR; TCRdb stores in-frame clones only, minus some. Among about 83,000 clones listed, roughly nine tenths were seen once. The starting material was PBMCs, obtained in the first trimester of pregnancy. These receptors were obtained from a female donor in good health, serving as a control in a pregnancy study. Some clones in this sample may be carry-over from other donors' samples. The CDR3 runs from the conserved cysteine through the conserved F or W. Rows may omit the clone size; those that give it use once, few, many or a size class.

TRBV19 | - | CASSRIDRARSYNEQFF
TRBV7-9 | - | CASSQGQGARRNRNTIYF
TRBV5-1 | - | CASRDAGWEQFF
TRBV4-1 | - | CASSQQNSYNEQFF
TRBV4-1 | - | CASSHKETSGVFNEQFF
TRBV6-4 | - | CASSASGGAGNEQFF
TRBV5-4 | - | CASSLGTSNTDTQYF
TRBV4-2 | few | CASSQDSGSTGELFF
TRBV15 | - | CATSRAGSYTF
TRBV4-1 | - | CASSHPPSFPGELFF
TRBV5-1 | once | CASSYRQGRTYEQYF
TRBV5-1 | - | CASSWDRGLIAYEQYF
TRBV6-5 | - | CASKQGGQNEQFF
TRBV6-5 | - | CASSQLGAWETQYF
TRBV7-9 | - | CASSPDRAGNQPQHF
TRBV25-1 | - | CASSEPRVANEQYF